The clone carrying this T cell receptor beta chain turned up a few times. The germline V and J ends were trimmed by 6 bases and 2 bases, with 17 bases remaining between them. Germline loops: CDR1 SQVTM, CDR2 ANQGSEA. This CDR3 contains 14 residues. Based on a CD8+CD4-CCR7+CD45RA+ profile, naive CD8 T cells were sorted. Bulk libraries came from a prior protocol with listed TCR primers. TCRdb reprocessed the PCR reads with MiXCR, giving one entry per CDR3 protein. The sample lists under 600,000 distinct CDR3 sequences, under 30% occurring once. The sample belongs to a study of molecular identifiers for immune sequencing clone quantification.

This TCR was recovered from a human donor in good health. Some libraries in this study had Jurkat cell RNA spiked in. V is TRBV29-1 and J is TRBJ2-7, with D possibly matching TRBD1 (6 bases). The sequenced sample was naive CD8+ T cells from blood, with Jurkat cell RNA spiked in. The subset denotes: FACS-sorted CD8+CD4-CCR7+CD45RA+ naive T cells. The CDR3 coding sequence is TGCAGCGTCCGTCCACAGGGTAACCCCTACGAGCAGTACTTC. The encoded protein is CSVRPQGNPYEQYF.